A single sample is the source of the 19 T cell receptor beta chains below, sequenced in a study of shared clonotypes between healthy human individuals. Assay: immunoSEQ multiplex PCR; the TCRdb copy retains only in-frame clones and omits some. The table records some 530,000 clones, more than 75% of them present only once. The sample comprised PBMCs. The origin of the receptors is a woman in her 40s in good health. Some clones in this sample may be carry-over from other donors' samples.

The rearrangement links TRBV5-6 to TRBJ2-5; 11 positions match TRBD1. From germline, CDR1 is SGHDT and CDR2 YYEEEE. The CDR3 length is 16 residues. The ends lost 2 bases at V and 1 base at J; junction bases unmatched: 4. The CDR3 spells CASSFGTGGGQETQYF. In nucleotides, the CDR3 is TGTGCCAGCAGCTTCGGGACAGGGGGGGGCCAAGAGACCCAGTACTTC. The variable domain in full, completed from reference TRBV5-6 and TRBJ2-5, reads DAGVTQSPTHLIKTRGQQVTLRCSPKSGHDTVSWYQQALGQGPQFIFQYYEEEERQRGNFPDRFSGHQFPNYSSELNVNALLLGDSALYLCASSFGTGGGQETQYFGPGTRLLVL.

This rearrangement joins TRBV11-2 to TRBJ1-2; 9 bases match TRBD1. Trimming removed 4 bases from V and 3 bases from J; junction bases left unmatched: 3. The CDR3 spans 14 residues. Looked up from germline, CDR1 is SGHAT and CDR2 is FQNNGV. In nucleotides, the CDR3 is TGTGCCAGCAGCTCGGACAGGGGTGACTATGGCTACACCTTC. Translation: CASSSDRGDYGYTF.

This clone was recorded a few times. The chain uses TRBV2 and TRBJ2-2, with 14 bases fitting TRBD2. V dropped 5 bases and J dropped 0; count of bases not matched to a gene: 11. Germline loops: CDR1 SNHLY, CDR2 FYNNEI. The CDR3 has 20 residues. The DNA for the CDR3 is TGTGCCAGCAGTCCGAGGGGGACTAGCGGGAGAGTCGCGAACACCGGGGAGCTGTTTTTT. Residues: CASSPRGTSGRVANTGELFF.

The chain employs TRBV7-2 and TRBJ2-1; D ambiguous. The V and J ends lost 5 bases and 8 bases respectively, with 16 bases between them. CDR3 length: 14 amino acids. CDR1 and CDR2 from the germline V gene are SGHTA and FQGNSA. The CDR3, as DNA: TGTGCCAGCAGCCCCTCTTTAGGAGCTTATGAGCAGTTCTTC. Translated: CASSPSLGAYEQFF.

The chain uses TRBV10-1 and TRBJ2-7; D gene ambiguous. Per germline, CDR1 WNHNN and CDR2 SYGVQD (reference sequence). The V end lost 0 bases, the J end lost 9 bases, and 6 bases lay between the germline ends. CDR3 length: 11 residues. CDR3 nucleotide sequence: TGCGCCAGCAGTGAGTCTACCGGGCAGTACTTC. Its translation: CASSESTGQYF.

CDR3 region: CASSLQGAREKLFF. Here the CDR3 DNA reads TGTGCCAGCAGTTTGCAGGGGGCGCGTGAAAAACTGTTTTTT. The V and J genes are TRBV28 and TRBJ1-4; 8 bases map to TRBD1. Germline V lookup: CDR1 MDHEN, CDR2 SYDVKM. The CDR3 length is 14 residues. The V segment lost 3 bases and the J segment 7 bases; nucleotides outside the gene matches: 4.

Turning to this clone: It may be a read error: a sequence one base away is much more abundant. The CDR3 nucleotides read TGCAGCGTTGAAGACGGGACTTATGAAGCTTCCTTT. Its protein product is CSVEDGTYEASF. This rearrangement joins TRBV29-1 to TRBJ1-1; TRBD1 is a possible D gene (5 bases). Germline V lookup: CDR1 SQVTM, CDR2 ANQGSEA. This CDR3 comprises 12 residues.

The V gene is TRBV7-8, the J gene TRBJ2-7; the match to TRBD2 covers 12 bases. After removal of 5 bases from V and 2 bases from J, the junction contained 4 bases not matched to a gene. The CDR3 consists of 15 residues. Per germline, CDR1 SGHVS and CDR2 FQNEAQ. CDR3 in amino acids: CASSRTSGIAYEQYF. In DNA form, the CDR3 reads TGTGCCAGCAGCCGGACTAGCGGGATCGCCTACGAGCAGTACTTC.

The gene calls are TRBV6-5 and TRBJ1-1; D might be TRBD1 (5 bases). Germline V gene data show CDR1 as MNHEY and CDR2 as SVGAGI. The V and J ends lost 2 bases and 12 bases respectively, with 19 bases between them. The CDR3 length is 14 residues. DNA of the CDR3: TGTGCCAGCAGTTACGGGGGGGAGACCGCTGAGACTTTCTTT. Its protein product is CASSYGGETAETFF.

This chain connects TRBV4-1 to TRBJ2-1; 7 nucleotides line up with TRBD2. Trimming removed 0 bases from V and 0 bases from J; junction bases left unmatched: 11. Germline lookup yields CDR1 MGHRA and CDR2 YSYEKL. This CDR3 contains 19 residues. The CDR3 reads CASSQDQLALTRSYNEQFF. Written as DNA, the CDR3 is TGCGCCAGCAGCCAAGATCAACTAGCGTTAACCCGCTCCTACAATGAGCAGTTCTTC.

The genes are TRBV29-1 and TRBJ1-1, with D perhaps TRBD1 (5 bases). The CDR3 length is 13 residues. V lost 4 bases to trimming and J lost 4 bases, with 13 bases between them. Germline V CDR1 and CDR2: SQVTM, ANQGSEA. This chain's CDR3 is CSVGPQGSTEAFF. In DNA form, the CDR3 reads TGCAGCGTTGGACCCCAGGGTAGCACTGAAGCTTTCTTT. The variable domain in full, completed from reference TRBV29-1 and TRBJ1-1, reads SAVISQKPSRDICQRGTSLTIQCQVDSQVTMMFWYRQQPGQSLTLIATANQGSEATYESGFVIDKFPISRPNLTFSTLTVSNMSPEDSSIYLCSVGPQGSTEAFFGQGTRLTVV.

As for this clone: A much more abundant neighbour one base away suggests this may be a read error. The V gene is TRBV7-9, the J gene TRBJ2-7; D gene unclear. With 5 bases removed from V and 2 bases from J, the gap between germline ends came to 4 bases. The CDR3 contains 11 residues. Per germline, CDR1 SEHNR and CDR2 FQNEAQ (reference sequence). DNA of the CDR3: TGTGCCAGCAGCCCGGCCTACGAGCAGTACTTC. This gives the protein CASSPAYEQYF.

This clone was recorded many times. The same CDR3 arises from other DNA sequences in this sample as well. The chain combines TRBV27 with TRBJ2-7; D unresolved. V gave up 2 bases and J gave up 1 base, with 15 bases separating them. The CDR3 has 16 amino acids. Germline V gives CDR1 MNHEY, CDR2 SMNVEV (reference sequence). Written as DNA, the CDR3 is TGTGCCAGCAGTTTACCGCCCTTCAGGAGTTCCTACGAGCAGTACTTC. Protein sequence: CASSLPPFRSSYEQYF.

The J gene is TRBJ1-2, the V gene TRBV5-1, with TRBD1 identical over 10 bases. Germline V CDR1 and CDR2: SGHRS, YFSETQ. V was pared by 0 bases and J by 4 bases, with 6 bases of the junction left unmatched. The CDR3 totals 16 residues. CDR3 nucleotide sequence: TGCGCCAGCAGCTTGGGACAGGGGGCAGTCAGCTATGGCTACACCTTC. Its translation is CASSLGQGAVSYGYTF.

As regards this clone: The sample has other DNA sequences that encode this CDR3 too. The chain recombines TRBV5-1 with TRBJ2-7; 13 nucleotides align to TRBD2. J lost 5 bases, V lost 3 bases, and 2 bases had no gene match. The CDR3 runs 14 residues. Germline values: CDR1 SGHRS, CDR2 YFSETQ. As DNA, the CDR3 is TGCGCCAGCAGCTCCGGACTAGCGGGAGACGAGCAGTACTTC. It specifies CASSSGLAGDEQYF.

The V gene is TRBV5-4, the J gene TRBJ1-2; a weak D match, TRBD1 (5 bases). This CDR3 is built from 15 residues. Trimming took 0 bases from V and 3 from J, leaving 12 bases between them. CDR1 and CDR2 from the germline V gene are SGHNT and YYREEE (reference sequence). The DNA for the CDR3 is TGTGCCAGCAGCTTGGGTCAGGGCCTCCACTATGGCTACACCTTC. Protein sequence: CASSLGQGLHYGYTF.

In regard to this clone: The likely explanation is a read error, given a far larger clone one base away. Here the CDR3 DNA reads TGTGCCTGGAGTGGGACTAGCAGACCACAGAATGAGCAGTTCTTC. It encodes CAWSGTSRPQNEQFF. V usage is TRBV30 and J usage is TRBJ2-1; 8 nucleotides line up with TRBD2. The CDR3 has 15 residues. With 1 base clipped from V and 7 bases from J, the junction kept 9 bases outside the gene matches. Looked up from germline, CDR1 is GTSNPN and CDR2 is SVGIG (reference sequence).

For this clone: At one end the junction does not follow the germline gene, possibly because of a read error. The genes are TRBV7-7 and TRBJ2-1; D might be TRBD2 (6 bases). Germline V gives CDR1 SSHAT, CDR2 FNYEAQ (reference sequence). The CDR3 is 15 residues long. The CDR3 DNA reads TGTGCTAGCAGCTTATTTAGCGGTCCCTACAATGAGCAGTTCTTC. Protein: CASSLFSGPYNEQFF.

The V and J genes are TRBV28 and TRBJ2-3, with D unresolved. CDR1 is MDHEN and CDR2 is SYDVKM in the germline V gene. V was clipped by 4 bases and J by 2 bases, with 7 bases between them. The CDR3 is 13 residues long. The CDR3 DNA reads TGTGCCAGCAGTTCTACGGACACAGATACGCAGTATTTT. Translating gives CASSSTDTDTQYF.